A single sample gave rise to the 29 T cell receptor beta chains below, sequenced in a study of blood T cell repertoires in COVID-19. The protocol was immunoSEQ multiplex PCR, while the TCRdb copy is restricted to in-frame clones and leaves out a portion. The top ten hold around 2% of the sample, which has approximately 92,000 clones, roughly 84% seen once. Sequences were obtained from peripheral blood. Receptors originate from a man aged 65-85 years with active or convalescent COVID-19.

The chain combines TRBV19 with TRBJ1-1, with 11 bases identical to TRBD1. The germline gives CDR1 LNHDA, CDR2 SQIVND (reference sequence). CDR3 length: 14 amino acids. The V gene end was trimmed by 3 bases and the J gene end by 7 bases; junction bases not matched to a gene: 4. The CDR3 DNA follows: TGTGCCAGTAGTATCCGGGACAGGGGGATTGAAGCTTTCTTT. It encodes CASSIRDRGIEAFF.

This clone was recorded a few times. The V and J genes are TRBV2 and TRBJ2-5; 7 bases are a match to TRBD1. Germline CDR1 SNHLY, CDR2 FYNNEI. The CDR3 runs 15 residues. Germline trimming cut 4 bases from V and 3 bases from J; bases unmatched to any gene: 8. CDR3 protein: CASSAYRGQKETQYF. The CDR3 nucleotides are TGTGCCAGCAGTGCCTACAGGGGCCAAAAAGAGACCCAGTACTTC.

This chain links TRBV15 with TRBJ1-1, with D unresolved. CDR3 size: 15 residues. Germline CDR1 reads LNHNV; CDR2 reads YYDKDF (reference sequence). With 1 base removed from V and 3 bases from J, the gap between germline ends came to 12 bases. The CDR3 region has the DNA TGTGCCACCAGCAGAGTCGAGGGTTCGGACACTGAAGCTTTCTTT. Its translation is CATSRVEGSDTEAFF.

V is TRBV6-1 and J is TRBJ1-2, with unresolved D. The length of the CDR3 is 13 residues. Germline CDR1 MNHNS, CDR2 SASEGT. V shed 0 bases and J shed 8 bases, with 10 bases lying between them. Written as DNA, the CDR3 is TGTGCCAGCAGTGAAGCGCTCACAGTCGGCTACACCTTC. It yields the protein CASSEALTVGYTF.

The chain links TRBV9 to TRBJ2-1; D is possibly TRBD1 (5 bases). The V and J ends lost 2 bases and 3 bases respectively, with 21 bases between them. The CDR3 is 18 amino acids. Per the germline V gene, CDR1 is SGDLS and CDR2 is YYNGEE. CDR3 protein: CASSVDDLGRVGYNEQFF. The DNA of the CDR3 is TGTGCCAGCAGCGTCGACGATCTGGGCAGGGTCGGCTACAATGAGCAGTTCTTC.

This chain uses TRBV11-2 with TRBJ2-1; no clear D. The CDR3 is 14 residues long. V gave up 4 bases and J gave up 5 bases, with 12 bases separating them. The germline gives CDR1 SGHAT, CDR2 FQNNGV. The CDR3 DNA follows: TGTGCCAGCAGCTCCCAACTTCTAAACAATGAGCAGTTCTTC. Its translation is CASSSQLLNNEQFF.

This clone was counted only a few times. V usage is TRBV12-3 or TRBV12-4 and J usage is TRBJ1-2, with D tentatively TRBD1 (5 bases). The CDR3 length is 13 residues. Trimming removed 3 bases at V and 4 bases at J, with 9 bases between. The CDR3 region has the DNA TGTGCCAGCAGTTTTAGACAGTTCTATGGCTACACCTTC. This gives the protein CASSFRQFYGYTF.

This rearrangement joins TRBV30 to TRBJ1-1; D is undetermined. The CDR3 runs to 13 residues. The V and J ends lost 4 bases and 4 bases respectively, with 13 bases between them. Germline CDR1 reads GTSNPN; CDR2 reads SVGIG (reference sequence). The CDR3 DNA reads as TGTGCCTGGACCCCCACCCCGGGCACTGAAGCTTTCTTT. Translation: CAWTPTPGTEAFF.

This clone was recorded a few times. The CDR3 loop is CASSFRRGYEQYF. The CDR3 coding sequence is TGTGCCAGCAGTTTTCGTAGGGGATACGAGCAGTACTTC. The chain is built from TRBV27 and TRBJ2-7; possible D gene TRBD1, 5 bases. The germline V gene has CDR1 MNHEY and CDR2 SMNVEV (reference sequence). The CDR3 totals 13 residues. V lost 3 bases and J 4 bases, leaving 10 bases between the germline ends.

The rearrangement joins TRBV15 to TRBJ1-2; D possibly corresponds to TRBD1 (5 bases). Germline V gene sequence: CDR1 LNHNV, CDR2 YYDKDF (reference sequence). The CDR3 sequence is 16 residues long. V was clipped by 2 bases and J by 4 bases, with 17 bases between them. DNA for the CDR3: TGTGCCACCAGCAGACTCCGCGGGGCGAGATTCTATGGCTACACCTTC. Translated: CATSRLRGARFYGYTF.

The J gene is TRBJ1-4, the V gene TRBV27, with 8 bases aligning to TRBD1. This CDR3 comprises 16 residues. V shed 2 bases and J 6 bases; nucleotides not matched to a gene: 8. Germline V CDR1 and CDR2: MNHEY, SMNVEV (reference sequence). In DNA, the CDR3 is TGTGCCAGCAGTTTAAGGACAGGGAGGGCTTATGAAAAACTGTTTTTT. It specifies CASSLRTGRAYEKLFF. Filled out from reference TRBV27 and TRBJ1-4, the complete variable domain reads EAQVTQNPRYLITVTGKKLTVTCSQNMNHEYMSWYRQDPGLGLRQIYYSMNVEVTDKGDVPEGYKVSRKEKRNFPLILESPSPNQTSLYFCASSLRTGRAYEKLFFGSGTQLSVL.

The J gene is TRBJ1-6, the V gene TRBV30, with D perhaps matching TRBD1 (5 bases). This CDR3 spans 17 amino acids. Germline assignment: CDR1 GTSNPN and CDR2 SVGIG (reference sequence). Trimming took 4 bases from V and 7 from J, leaving 23 bases between them. This CDR3 is CAWKSPPTRGDNSPLHF. The DNA for the CDR3 is TGTGCCTGGAAGTCTCCCCCCACAAGGGGTGACAATTCACCCCTCCACTTT.

The V and J genes are TRBV6-5 and TRBJ2-7; 10 bases map to TRBD1. CDR3 length equals 14 residues. Germline values: CDR1 MNHEY, CDR2 SVGAGI. V gave up 6 bases and J gave up 2 bases; unmatched junction bases: 4. The CDR3 reads CASSGTGAPYEQYF. The CDR3, as DNA: TGTGCCAGCAGCGGGACAGGGGCCCCCTACGAGCAGTACTTC.

The CDR3 bases are TGTGCCAGCAGCTTAGGGCCCCGGGGGGAGTATGAGCAGTTCTTC. Translation: CASSLGPRGEYEQFF. The chain employs TRBV7-3 and TRBJ2-1; 7 nucleotides align to TRBD2. The CDR3 is 15 residues long. The junction had 9 bases not matched to a gene; V was cut back by 2 bases and J by 8 bases. Germline V gives CDR1 SGHTA, CDR2 FQGTGA.

V and J are TRBV6-5 and TRBJ1-1; TRBD1 matches at 9 bases. Per the germline V gene, CDR1 is MNHEY and CDR2 is SVGAGI. This CDR3 spans 16 amino acids. The V gene end was trimmed by 2 bases and the J gene end by 11 bases; junction bases not matched to a gene: 15. For the CDR3, the DNA is TGTGCCAGCAGTTACGACCTGAAGGGACAGGGATTCGCGGCTTTCTTT. This sequence encodes CASSYDLKGQGFAAFF.

The genes are TRBV6-6 and TRBJ1-6; 12 bases agree with TRBD1. The CDR3 is made up of 16 amino acids. V shed 3 bases and J 9 bases; nucleotides not matched to a gene: 6. Per the germline V gene, CDR1 is MNHNY and CDR2 is SVGAGI (reference sequence). The CDR3 loop is CASSYGGQGAGSPLHF. The CDR3 nucleotides are TGTGCCAGCAGTTATGGGGGACAGGGGGCTGGTTCACCCCTCCACTTT.

V is TRBV15 and J is TRBJ2-5; 11 bases match TRBD2. The CDR3 has 17 residues. Germline V gene sequence: CDR1 LNHNV, CDR2 YYDKDF (reference sequence). J gave up 6 bases and V 0 bases, and 9 bases lay outside the gene matches. This CDR3 is CATSRDGSGGARKTQYF. In nucleotides, the CDR3 is TGTGCCACCAGCAGAGATGGTAGCGGGGGGGCCAGAAAGACCCAGTACTTC.

The chain has TRBV5-6 and TRBJ1-2; 10 bases are shared with TRBD1. V gave up 3 bases and J gave up 7 bases; unmatched junction bases: 6. CDR3 length equals 14 residues. Germline-derived CDR1 and CDR2 are SGHDT and YYEEEE. The CDR3, as DNA: TGTGCCAGCAGCTCTGGTGGGACAGGGGTTGGCTACACCTTC. Its translation is CASSSGGTGVGYTF.

This chain connects TRBV3-1 (or the pseudogene TRBV3-2) to TRBJ2-5, with 7 bases identical to TRBD2. CDR3 length: 15 amino acids. V dropped 4 bases and J dropped 5; count of bases not matched to a gene: 10. Germline V gene data show CDR1 as LGHDT and CDR2 as YNNKEL (reference sequence). The CDR3 protein is CASSLQRGGGETQYF. The CDR3 nucleotides read TGTGCCAGCAGCCTCCAGCGGGGTGGCGGGGAGACCCAGTACTTC.

The chain uses TRBV7-6 and TRBJ2-5, with D perhaps TRBD1 (7 bases). This CDR3 is built from 16 residues. The germline CDR1 and CDR2 sequences are SGHVS and FNYEAQ. V lost 0 bases to trimming and J lost 5 bases, with 16 bases between them. The CDR3 loop reads CASSLANRGLQETQYF. DNA for the CDR3: TGTGCCAGCAGCTTAGCGAACAGGGGACTTCAGGAGACCCAGTACTTC.

The genes are TRBV20-1 and TRBJ2-2; D gene ambiguous. V gave up 3 bases and J gave up 3 bases, with 14 bases separating them. Germline CDR1 DFQATT, CDR2 SNEGSKA (reference sequence). The CDR3 runs to 15 residues. The CDR3 sequence is CSASNLPYYTGELFF. CDR3 in DNA: TGCAGTGCTAGTAACCTACCGTACTACACCGGGGAGCTGTTTTTT.

V gene TRBV7-9 combines with J gene TRBJ2-7; D perhaps matches TRBD2 (6 bases). V lost 4 bases and J 1 base, leaving 17 bases between the germline ends. CDR1 SEHNR and CDR2 FQNEAQ come from the germline V gene (reference sequence). This CDR3 has 16 residues. CDR3 sequence (DNA): TGTGCCAGCAGCTCCTCCCGCGGGGTACCTTCCTACGAGCAGTACTTC. The encoded protein is CASSSSRGVPSYEQYF.

This chain joins TRBV5-6 and TRBJ2-1; TRBD1 is a possible D gene (7 bases). CDR1 is SGHDT, CDR2 YYEEEE, per germline. V was clipped by 6 bases and J by 3 bases, with 13 bases between them. The CDR3 length is 14 residues. For the CDR3, the DNA is TGTGCCAGCAACCGACAGGGAGGCTACAATGAGCAGTTCTTC. Protein product: CASNRQGGYNEQFF.

This clone appeared a few times. V is TRBV9 and J is TRBJ1-3; possible D gene TRBD1, 5 bases. This CDR3 spans 18 amino acids. The V gene lost 0 bases and the J gene lost 3 bases, with 19 bases spanning the gap. Germline-derived CDR1 and CDR2 are SGDLS and YYNGEE. The CDR3 loop reads CASSVEPGGALFGNTIYF. The CDR3 DNA follows: TGTGCCAGCAGCGTAGAACCAGGAGGGGCCTTGTTTGGAAACACCATATATTTT.

The rearrangement links TRBV6-2 or TRBV6-3 to TRBJ1-1; D gene uncertain. Trimming took 6 bases from V and 7 from J, leaving 24 bases between them. Germline-derived CDR1 and CDR2 are MNHEY and SVGEGT. The CDR3 has 16 amino acids. The CDR3 DNA is TGTGCCAGCAGCCTCGGGAGGGCAGCGGATCCCTTTGAAGCTTTCTTT. Protein: CASSLGRAADPFEAFF.

This clone has only one observation. The rearrangement joins TRBV3-1 (or the pseudogene TRBV3-2) to TRBJ1-1; 12 bases match TRBD1. This CDR3 is built from 17 residues. Unmatched junction bases numbered 10, after V lost 0 bases and J lost 8 bases. From germline, CDR1 is LGHDT and CDR2 YNNKEL (reference sequence). The CDR3 spells CASSQDSRGTGGLEAFF. As DNA, the CDR3 is TGTGCCAGCAGCCAAGATAGTCGTGGGACAGGGGGCTTGGAAGCTTTCTTT.

The table lists this clone with a few counts. The chain joins TRBV5-1 to TRBJ1-6; 7 nucleotides match TRBD1. V lost 6 bases and J lost 8; bases outside the gene matches: 8. The CDR3 is 14 residues long. CDR1 is SGHRS and CDR2 is YFSETQ in the germline V gene. CDR3 sequence (DNA): TGCGCCAGCAATGGCGGAGGGGGCGATTCACCCCTCCACTTT. It translates to CASNGGGGDSPLHF.

The rearrangement uses TRBV6-2 or TRBV6-3 and TRBJ2-5, with 11 bases identical to TRBD2. Germline V lookup: CDR1 MNHEY, CDR2 SVGEGT. This CDR3 is built from 16 residues. Trimming at V came to 5 bases and at J to 2 bases, leaving 7 bases not matched to a gene. For the CDR3, the DNA is TGTGCCAGCAGTCCCGGGACTAGCGGTAATCAAGAGACCCAGTACTTC. It yields the protein CASSPGTSGNQETQYF.

CDR3 residues: CASSQRGTRPGTDTQYF. The CDR3, as DNA: TGCGCCAGCAGTCAACGTGGGACTCGGCCTGGCACAGATACGCAGTATTTT. The chain couples TRBV23-1 to TRBJ2-3, with D possibly TRBD2 on 6 matching bases. TRBV23-1 is an open reading frame whose function is uncertain. The CDR3 sequence is 17 residues long. Trimming took 2 bases from V and 1 from J, leaving 16 bases between them.